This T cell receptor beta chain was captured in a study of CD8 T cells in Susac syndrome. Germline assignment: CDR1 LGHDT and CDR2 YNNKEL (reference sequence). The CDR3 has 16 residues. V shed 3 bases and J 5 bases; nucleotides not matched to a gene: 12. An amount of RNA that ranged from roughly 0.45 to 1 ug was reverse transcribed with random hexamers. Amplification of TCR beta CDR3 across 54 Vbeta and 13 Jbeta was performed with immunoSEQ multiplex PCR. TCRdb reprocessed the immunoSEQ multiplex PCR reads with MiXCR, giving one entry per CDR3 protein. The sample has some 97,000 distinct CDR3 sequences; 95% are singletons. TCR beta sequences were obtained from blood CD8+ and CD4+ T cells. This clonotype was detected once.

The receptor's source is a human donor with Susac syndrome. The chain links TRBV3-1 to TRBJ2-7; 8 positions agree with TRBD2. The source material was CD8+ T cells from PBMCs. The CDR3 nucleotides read TGTGCCAGCAGCCACGGAGGGAGCGGGGGTGCCCACGAGCAGTACTTC. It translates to CASSHGGSGGAHEQYF.